There are many counts of the clone carrying this TCR beta chain. Its antigen remains unknown. The use of a sample-barcoded 5' primer and a J-beta primer mix characterized a second PCR of roughly 6 to 11 cycles. One entry per CDR3 protein results from TCRdb running MiXCR on the 5' RACE reads. Of 1.5 million to 2 million distinct CDR3 sequences listed, 49% are singletons. CDR3 size: 13 residues. V lost 6 bases, J lost 3 bases, and 5 bases stayed unmatched. The sample is drawn from a study of blood T cells in healthy people across ages. Study-wide findings and caveats: Long-lived donors had more naive CD4+ cells and higher diversity than aged donors. TCR beta diversity was tightly associated with the proportion of naive T cells.

The origin of this receptor is a woman aged 40 to 50 in good health. The specimen was blood. V and J are TRBV12-3 or TRBV12-4 and TRBJ2-7; TRBD2 matches at 7 bases. This chain's CDR3 is CASSPGTIYEQYF. The CDR3 DNA reads as TGTGCCAGCAGCCCGGGGACTATCTACGAGCAGTACTTC.